The clone carrying this T cell receptor (beta chain) has at least ten counts. This specimen belongs to a study of T cells in Graves' hyperthyroidism and ophthalmopathy. Germline CDR1 ENHRY, CDR2 SYGVKD. V was trimmed by 8 bases and J by 0 bases, leaving 11 bases between them. CDR3 length: 14 residues. The CDR3 regions of TCR beta were amplified from RNA transcripts. Initially, a first-round RT-PCR of the TCR CDR3 employed the HTBI primer set. TCRdb processed the multiplex PCR reads anew with MiXCR; each CDR3 protein has one entry. The data show roughly 250,000 distinct CDR3 sequences, with roughly 15% seen just once and around 30% held by the top ten.

This receptor was taken from a woman aged 18-35 years with Graves' ophthalmopathy. The specimen was blood. This sequence joins TRBV10-3 and TRBJ2-1; D call uncertain. The CDR3 nucleotides read TGTGCCATCTGCCCGGTAAACTCCTACAATGAGCAGTTCTTC. This codes for CAICPVNSYNEQFF.